Shown below are 25 T cell receptor beta chains from a single sample sequenced in a study of cytomegalovirus exposure and HLA in healthy donors. The PCR had 60 Vbeta and 13 Jbeta primers. Sequenced by immunoSEQ multiplex PCR; TCRdb stores in-frame clones only, minus some. The sample lists around 150,000 clones, 82% seen once, with more than 3% in the top ten. The source material was PBMCs. The receptors here all came from a male donor in good health and CMV-seronegative.

The chain has TRBV11-2 and TRBJ2-6, with D possibly matching TRBD1 (5 bases). Germline V gene lookup returns CDR1 SGHAT and CDR2 FQNNGV. The CDR3 extends over 17 amino acids. Trimming removed 4 bases at V and 0 bases at J, with 13 bases between. CDR3 sequence (DNA): TGTGCCAGCAGCTCGACAGCCTCCTACTCTGGGGCCAACGTCCTGACTTTC. Its protein is CASSSTASYSGANVLTF. The full variable domain, its missing parts supplied by reference TRBV11-2 and TRBJ2-6, is EAGVAQSPRYKIIEKRQSVAFWCNPISGHATLYWYQQILGQGPKLLIQFQNNGVVDDSQLPKDRFSAERLKGVDSTLKIQPAKLEDSAVYLCASSSTASYSGANVLTFGAGSRLTVL.

The rearrangement joins TRBV6-5 to TRBJ1-3; perhaps TRBD1 as D (5 bases). The CDR3 is made up of 14 amino acids. The germline V gene encodes CDR1 MNHEY and CDR2 SVGAGI. The ends were cut back, 5 bases at V and 0 bases at J, with 8 bases in the middle. CDR3 sequence reads: CASSRGPSGNTIYF. CDR3 DNA sequence: TGTGCCAGCAGTAGGGGTCCCTCTGGAAACACCATATATTTT.

The chain links TRBV5-6 to TRBJ2-7; 10 bases agree with TRBD1. The junction had 4 bases not matched to a gene; V was cut back by 4 bases and J by 3 bases. The CDR3 length is 14 residues. CDR1 and CDR2 from the germline V gene are SGHDT and YYEEEE. The chain's CDR3 is CASSTGTGVYEQYF. CDR3 DNA: TGTGCCAGCAGCACCGGGACAGGGGTCTACGAGCAGTACTTC.

This clone was seen only a few times. The rearrangement joins TRBV10-3 to TRBJ2-1; 11 bases map to TRBD2. Germline CDR1 ENHRY, CDR2 SYGVKD. Trimming removed 8 bases from V and 2 bases from J; junction bases left unmatched: 2. CDR3 size: 14 residues. The CDR3 DNA follows: TGTGCCATCCGGGGACTAGCGGCCTACAATGAGCAGTTCTTC. Protein sequence: CAIRGLAAYNEQFF.

A few counts support this clone. The chain employs TRBV28 and TRBJ2-5; 9 bases are a match to TRBD1. Germline trimming cut 6 bases from V and 1 base from J; bases unmatched to any gene: 6. There are 15 residues in the CDR3. Germline lookup yields CDR1 MDHEN and CDR2 SYDVKM. DNA for the CDR3: TGTGCCAGCAGCCTGACAGGGGGAGGCCAAGAGACCCAGTACTTC. Translating it yields CASSLTGGGQETQYF.

V and J are TRBV7-9 and TRBJ2-2, with TRBD1 as a possible D gene (5 bases). The CDR3 consists of 17 residues. Germline V lookup: CDR1 SEHNR, CDR2 FQNEAQ (reference sequence). Trimming took off 4 bases at V and 8 bases at J, with 23 bases between the two ends. CDR3 bases: TGTGCCAGCAGCTCCCCCCTGGGGCCAGGCCCCAGGGGGGAGCTGTTTTTT. It encodes CASSSPLGPGPRGELFF.

V is TRBV5-1 and J is TRBJ1-6; D uncertain. The germline V and J ends were trimmed by 1 base and 6 bases, with 11 bases remaining between them. The germline V gene has CDR1 SGHRS and CDR2 YFSETQ. The CDR3 spans 15 residues. As DNA, the CDR3 is TGCGCCAGCAGCTTGATGGCCGCGGGTAATTCACCCCTCCACTTT. Translated, it gives CASSLMAAGNSPLHF.

The chain couples TRBV5-1 to TRBJ2-5; the D gene is possibly TRBD1 (5 bases). V lost 4 bases and J lost 2, with 12 bases in between. Germline V gives CDR1 SGHRS, CDR2 YFSETQ. This CDR3 is 14 amino acids long. DNA of the CDR3: TGCGCCAGCAGCCAAAGACAGTCGCAAGAGACCCAGTACTTC. It encodes CASSQRQSQETQYF.

V usage is TRBV6-5 and J usage is TRBJ2-2; 8 positions agree with TRBD2. CDR1 MNHEY and CDR2 SVGAGI come from the germline V gene. After removal of 2 bases from V and 7 bases from J, the junction contained 9 bases not matched to a gene. CDR3 length: 16 amino acids. The CDR3 sequence is CASSYDGGGPHGELFF. The CDR3 nucleotides are TGTGCCAGCAGTTACGACGGGGGGGGCCCTCACGGGGAGCTGTTTTTT.

J is TRBJ1-5 and V is TRBV18; the D gene is possibly TRBD1 (6 bases). The germline CDR1 and CDR2 sequences are KGHSH and LQKENI. V lost 5 bases, J lost 5 bases, and 13 bases lay in between. The CDR3 covers 14 residues. CDR3 protein: CASSVQGSHQPQHF. For the CDR3, the DNA is TGTGCCAGCTCAGTACAGGGATCCCATCAGCCCCAGCATTTT.

The CDR3 DNA is TGTGCCAGCAGTTACCTAGCGAGGGTTGGGGGGGAGCTGTTTTTT. It codes for CASSYLARVGGELFF. This chain joins TRBV6-5 and TRBJ2-2, with TRBD2 as a possible D gene (6 bases). Between the trimmed V and J ends, which lost 2 bases and 8 bases, there was a span of 15 bases. This CDR3 has 15 amino acids. Germline V lookup: CDR1 MNHEY, CDR2 SVGAGI.

The chain couples TRBV2 to TRBJ1-1, with a weak D call TRBD1 (6 bases). The CDR3 has 15 residues. CDR1 is SNHLY and CDR2 is FYNNEI in the germline V gene. Trimming removed 7 bases from V and 2 bases from J, with 17 bases in between. The CDR3 DNA reads TGTGCCAGCAAAGTGAGCGGGGGGCGTAACACTGAAGCTTTCTTT. As protein: CASKVSGGRNTEAFF. Together with reference TRBV2 and TRBJ1-1, the CDR3 gives the full variable domain: EPEVTQTPSHQVTQMGQEVILRCVPISNHLYFYWYRQILGQKVEFLVSFYNNEISEKSEIFDDQFSVERPDGSNFTLKIRSTKLEDSAMYFCASKVSGGRNTEAFFGQGTRLTVV.

The chain couples TRBV7-2 to TRBJ2-1, with 8 positions matching TRBD1. With V trimmed by 1 base and J by 9 bases, 8 bases remained unmatched. CDR3 length: 15 amino acids. The germline CDR1 and CDR2 sequences are SGHTA and FQGNSA. The CDR3 spells CASSLVVGTGSEQFF. Written as DNA, the CDR3 is TGTGCCAGCAGCTTAGTAGTCGGGACAGGAAGTGAGCAGTTCTTC. Based on the CDR3 plus reference TRBV7-2 and TRBJ2-1, the full variable domain is GAGVSQSPSNKVTEKGKDVELRCDPISGHTALYWYRQSLGQGLEFLIYFQGNSAPDKSGLPSDRFSAERTGGSVSTLTIQRTQQEDSAVYLCASSLVVGTGSEQFFGPGTRLTVL.

This clone was seen more than once but under ten times. The CDR3 region has the DNA TGTGCCAGCAGCGGGGCCCAGGGGAGAAACACCATATATTTT. The encoded protein is CASSGAQGRNTIYF. The rearrangement uses TRBV9 and TRBJ1-3, with a possible D match to TRBD1 (6 bases). CDR3 length: 14 amino acids. The V end was cut by 3 bases, the J end by 5 bases, with 12 bases between. Germline CDR1 reads SGDLS; CDR2 reads YYNGEE.

The V call is TRBV19, the J call TRBJ1-1, with a tentative D call TRBD1 (6 bases). The CDR3 has 15 amino acids. Trimming took off 4 bases at V and 8 bases at J, with 20 bases between the two ends. Looked up from germline, CDR1 is LNHDA and CDR2 is SQIVND (reference sequence). CDR3 region: CASSTNIDSGAEAFF. The CDR3 DNA is TGTGCCAGTAGTACCAATATTGATTCAGGGGCCGAAGCTTTCTTT.

V gene TRBV2 combines with J gene TRBJ2-2; 16 nucleotides align to TRBD2. CDR1 is SNHLY, CDR2 FYNNEI, per germline. V lost 6 bases and J lost 2; bases outside the gene matches: 3. The CDR3 loop spans 17 amino acids. DNA of the CDR3: TGTGCCAGCAGGGGGACTAGCGGGGGGGTCAACACCGGGGAGCTGTTTTTT. This sequence encodes CASRGTSGGVNTGELFF.

The V gene is TRBV28, the J gene TRBJ2-6, with D perhaps matching TRBD1 (6 bases). V was pared by 6 bases and J by 0 bases, with 12 bases between. Germline CDR1 MDHEN, CDR2 SYDVKM. CDR3 length equals 16 residues. The chain's CDR3 is CASRTGTTSGANVLTF. In DNA, the CDR3 is TGTGCCAGCAGAACCGGGACAACCTCTGGGGCCAACGTCCTGACTTTC. Together with reference TRBV28 and TRBJ2-6, the CDR3 gives the full variable domain: DVKVTQSSRYLVKRTGEKVFLECVQDMDHENMFWYRQDPGLGLRLIYFSYDVKMKEKGDIPEGYSVSREKKERFSLILESASTNQTSMYLCASRTGTTSGANVLTFGAGSRLTVL.

J is TRBJ2-7 and V is TRBV19; tentative D call: TRBD2 (6 bases). The length of the CDR3 is 13 residues. Trimming cost V 5 bases and J 9 bases, with 17 bases left between them. Germline-derived CDR1 and CDR2 are LNHDA and SQIVND (reference sequence). This chain's CDR3 is CASSSGEMTSQYF. CDR3 DNA: TGTGCCAGTAGTTCGGGGGAAATGACCTCGCAGTACTTC.

Note on this clone: The sample has other DNA sequences that encode this CDR3 too. The chain couples TRBV7-8 to TRBJ1-2; no reliable D call. This CDR3 contains 15 residues. With 5 bases removed from V and 5 bases from J, the gap between germline ends came to 18 bases. Germline-derived CDR1 and CDR2 are SGHVS and FQNEAQ. CDR3 sequence reads: CASSHTRWERYGYTF. The CDR3 DNA sequence: TGTGCCAGCAGCCACACCCGTTGGGAGAGGTATGGCTACACCTTC.

The gene calls are TRBV27 and TRBJ1-2; a weak D match, TRBD1 (5 bases). The CDR3 is 17 amino acids. Trimming took 1 base from V and 5 from J, leaving 20 bases between them. Germline CDR1 MNHEY, CDR2 SMNVEV (reference sequence). CDR3 region: CASSLCPGLEGLYGYTF. Written as DNA, the CDR3 is TGTGCCAGCAGTTTATGTCCGGGGCTGGAGGGGCTATATGGCTACACCTTC.

The rearrangement links TRBV12-5 to TRBJ1-1; a weak D match, TRBD1 (6 bases). V was pared by 5 bases and J by 6 bases, with 13 bases between. From germline, CDR1 is LGHNT and CDR2 FRNRAP. The CDR3 loop spans 13 amino acids. In nucleotides, the CDR3 is TGTGCTAGTGGTGCAACAGGGTTTGCTGAAGCTTTCTTT. As protein: CASGATGFAEAFF.

This chain uses TRBV5-1 with TRBJ2-3; D may be TRBD1 (6 bases). Trimming shortened V by 3 bases and J by 5 bases, and 10 bases separated the two germline ends. CDR1 and CDR2 from the germline V gene are SGHRS and YFSETQ. This CDR3 has 13 residues. The CDR3 region is CASSWKGEDTQYF. DNA for the CDR3: TGCGCCAGCAGCTGGAAGGGGGAAGATACGCAGTATTTT.

The rearrangement links TRBV6-5 to TRBJ1-3, with 7 bases aligning to TRBD1. Germline V gene data show CDR1 as MNHEY and CDR2 as SVGAGI. The length of the CDR3 is 16 residues. Trimming took 2 bases from V and 0 from J; bases not matched to a gene: 4. The CDR3 sequence: CASSYKGAISGNTIYF. CDR3 DNA sequence: TGTGCCAGCAGTTACAAGGGGGCGATCTCTGGAAACACCATATATTTT.

This clone is a singleton in its sample. This chain connects TRBV7-3 to TRBJ2-4; TRBD1 might be the D (5 bases). The CDR3 runs 13 residues. Germline V gene sequence: CDR1 SGHTA, CDR2 FQGTGA. Trimming stripped 5 bases from V and 8 bases from J, with 13 bases between. The CDR3 sequence: CASSETANDIQYF. The CDR3 nucleotides are TGTGCCAGCAGCGAGACAGCCAATGACATTCAGTACTTC. Using reference TRBV7-3 and TRBJ2-4 for the parts outside the CDR3, the full variable domain is GAGVSQTPSNKVTEKGKYVELRCDPISGHTALYWYRQSLGQGPEFLIYFQGTGAADDSGLPNDRFFAVRPEGSVSTLKIQRTERGDSAVYLCASSETANDIQYFGAGTRLSVL.

The chain is built from TRBV10-3 and TRBJ2-3; 11 bases fit TRBD2. After removal of 6 bases from V and 2 bases from J, the junction contained 10 bases not matched to a gene. The CDR3 is 17 residues long. The germline V gene has CDR1 ENHRY and CDR2 SYGVKD. The CDR3 is CAISATLAGGFTDTQYF. CDR3 bases: TGTGCCATCAGCGCTACCCTAGCGGGGGGATTCACAGATACGCAGTATTTT.